The clone carrying this T cell receptor (beta chain) showed up just a few times. Its matching antigen is unknown. Libraries were prepared by immunoSEQ multiplex PCR; TCRdb keeps only in-frame clonotypes and omits some of them. The sample holds fewer than 80,000 clones, about 85% seen once. This CDR3 comprises 13 residues. CDR1 is SEHNR, CDR2 FQNEAQ, per germline (reference sequence). V was clipped by 10 bases and J by 0 bases; unmatched bases: 3. This sample is drawn from a study of OX40 agonist ivuxolimab in advanced cancers. Overall study results and limits: Partial responders treated at 0.1-3.0 mg/kg exhibited clonal expansion among the lowest measured.

The sequencing here drew on CD4+ or CD8+ T cells sorted from blood, taken in a trial of the OX40 agonist ivuxolimab. The sequence was collected from an adult with an advanced solid tumor such as melanoma, head and neck, liver or kidney cancer. The chain has TRBV7-9 and TRBJ1-5; 7 bases map to TRBD1. The CDR3 nucleotides read TGTGCCACTCAGGGGGTTAGCAATCAGCCCCAGCATTTT. This gives the protein CATQGVSNQPQHF. Full variable domain (rest looked up from reference TRBV7-9 and TRBJ1-5): DTGVSQNPRHKITKRGQNVTFRCDPISEHNRLYWYRQTLGQGPEFLTYFQNEAQLEKSRLLSDRFSAERPKGSFSTLEIQRTEQGDSAMYLCATQGVSNQPQHFGDGTRLSIL.